The following is a T cell receptor (beta chain) sequence with its context. What it recognizes is unknown. The study ran its PCR with 60 Vbeta and 13 Jbeta primers. This table comes from immunoSEQ multiplex PCR, and its TCRdb copy is limited to in-frame clones, with some not included. The sample includes about 140,000 clones, more than 60% of them seen just once. The data derive from a study of cytomegalovirus exposure and HLA in healthy donors. CDR3 size: 12 residues. The V gene's germline CDR1 is SGHKS and CDR2 YYEKEE (reference sequence). Between the trimmed V and J ends, which lost 2 bases and 6 bases, there was a span of 8 bases. Study-level points and caveats: There were reportedly fewer N-insertions in an Asian-associated ancestry cluster than the roughly 670-donor mean, in a later analysis. The authors judged a highly shared variant cluster likely a sequencing artifact. Within an earlier analysis, most TCR beta V segments proved productive either about 87% or about 30% of the time.

The specimen sequenced was PBMCs. This chain links TRBV5-5 with TRBJ1-1; D may be TRBD1 (5 bases). The TCR sequence derives from a male donor in good health and CMV-seronegative. The CDR3 reads CASSLRDSEAFF. The CDR3 DNA reads as TGTGCCAGCAGCTTAAGGGACTCTGAAGCTTTCTTT.